The rows below give T cell receptor beta chains drawn from one sample of a study of cytomegalovirus exposure and HLA in healthy donors. The repertoire was sequenced with immunoSEQ multiplex PCR; TCRdb's copy has only in-frame clones and lacks some. The sample holds 100,000 to 130,000 clones, more than 70% seen once. Sequencing used PBMCs. The source is a man aged 25 to 45 in good health and CMV-seronegative. Both conserved end residues are part of each CDR3. The D gene is left open where the match is weak. Size is stated for part of the rows, as once, few or many counts, or as a class when the clone is expanded.

clone size: -
D gene: -
V gene: TRBV10-1
J gene: TRBJ2-1
CDR3 protein: CASSGGHQGGEQFF
CDR3 DNA: TGCGCCAGCAGTGGCGGGCACCAAGGGGGTGAGCAGTTCTTC

clone size: -
D gene: -
V gene: TRBV18
J gene: TRBJ2-3
CDR3 protein: CASSPPTRADTQYF
CDR3 DNA: TGTGCCAGCTCACCCCCGACAAGAGCAGATACGCAGTATTTT

clone size: -
D gene: -
V gene: TRBV5-1
J gene: TRBJ2-5
CDR3 protein: CASSQERETQYF
CDR3 DNA: TGCGCCAGCAGCCAGGAGCGGGAGACCCAGTACTTC

clone size: -
D gene: -
V gene: TRBV30
J gene: TRBJ1-3
CDR3 protein: CAWSVDRPGNTIYF
CDR3 DNA: TGTGCCTGGAGTGTAGACAGACCTGGAAACACCATATATTTT

clone size: few
D gene: -
V gene: TRBV7-3
J gene: TRBJ2-3
CDR3 protein: CASSPSGLAADTQYF
CDR3 DNA: TGTGCCAGCAGCCCCTCCGGATTAGCGGCAGATACGCAGTATTTT

clone size: -
D gene: -
V gene: TRBV27
J gene: TRBJ1-5
CDR3 protein: CASSDQGNNQPQHF
CDR3 DNA: TGTGCCAGCAGCGATCAGGGAAACAATCAGCCCCAGCATTTT

clone size: once
D gene: -
V gene: TRBV28
J gene: TRBJ2-1
CDR3 protein: CASSLGAVRNEQFF
CDR3 DNA: TGTGCCAGCAGTTTAGGTGCCGTCCGGAATGAGCAGTTCTTC

clone size: -
D gene: -
V gene: TRBV19
J gene: TRBJ1-5
CDR3 protein: CASSTIQGQRGQPQHF
CDR3 DNA: TGTGCCAGTAGTACAATCCAGGGGCAGAGGGGGCAGCCCCAGCATTTT

clone size: -
D gene: -
V gene: TRBV7-9
J gene: TRBJ1-2
CDR3 protein: CASSSRDNYGYTF
CDR3 DNA: TGTGCCAGCAGCTCCAGGGATAACTATGGCTACACCTTC

clone size: -
D gene: TRBD2
V gene: TRBV5-6
J gene: TRBJ2-2
CDR3 protein: CASRILAGAGGTGELFF
CDR3 DNA: TGTGCCAGCAGAATACTAGCGGGGGCCGGGGGGACCGGGGAGCTGTTTTTT

clone size: -
D gene: TRBD2
V gene: TRBV7-3
J gene: TRBJ2-1
CDR3 protein: CASSSTSVRLNEQFF
CDR3 DNA: TGTGCCAGCAGCTCTACTAGCGTTCGGCTCAATGAGCAGTTCTTC

clone size: -
D gene: -
V gene: TRBV2
J gene: TRBJ1-5
CDR3 protein: CASTRYSNQPQHF
CDR3 DNA: TGTGCCAGCACCAGATATAGCAATCAGCCCCAGCATTTT

clone size: -
D gene: -
V gene: TRBV2
J gene: TRBJ1-5
CDR3 protein: CASSVGGYNQPQHF
CDR3 DNA: TGTGCCAGCAGTGTGGGCGGGTACAATCAGCCCCAGCATTTT

clone size: -
D gene: -
V gene: TRBV5-4
J gene: TRBJ2-7
CDR3 protein: CASSLFNVRQSLNPYEQYF
CDR3 DNA: TGTGCCAGCAGCTTGTTTAACGTCAGACAGTCTCTAAACCCCTACGAGCAGTACTTC

clone size: once
D gene: TRBD1
V gene: TRBV5-1
J gene: TRBJ2-3
CDR3 protein: CASGKRQGTLDTQYF
CDR3 DNA: TGCGCCAGCGGAAAACGACAGGGAACATTGGATACGCAGTATTTT

clone size: -
D gene: TRBD1
V gene: TRBV2
J gene: TRBJ2-7
CDR3 protein: CASTPGQNNYEQYF
CDR3 DNA: TGTGCCAGCACCCCGGGACAGAACAACTACGAGCAGTACTTC

clone size: -
D gene: -
V gene: TRBV5-1
J gene: TRBJ2-3
CDR3 protein: CASSLPSYINTDTQYF
CDR3 DNA: TGCGCCAGCAGCCTCCCCTCGTACATTAACACAGATACGCAGTATTTT

clone size: -
D gene: TRBD1
V gene: TRBV7-2
J gene: TRBJ1-4
CDR3 protein: CASSLVGGGNEKLFF
CDR3 DNA: TGTGCCAGCAGCTTAGTAGGAGGGGGCAATGAAAAACTGTTTTTT

clone size: -
D gene: TRBD1
V gene: TRBV15
J gene: TRBJ1-2
CDR3 protein: CATSRAGTAYGYTF
CDR3 DNA: TGTGCCACCAGCAGAGCTGGGACAGCCTATGGCTACACCTTC

clone size: -
D gene: TRBD1
V gene: TRBV29-1
J gene: TRBJ2-7
CDR3 protein: CSVTTGGTYEQYF
CDR3 DNA: TGCAGCGTTACTACAGGGGGAACCTACGAGCAGTACTTC

clone size: -
D gene: -
V gene: TRBV5-6
J gene: TRBJ2-5
CDR3 protein: CASSFTRQVQETQYF
CDR3 DNA: TGTGCCAGCAGCTTCACCCGACAGGTCCAAGAGACCCAGTACTTC

clone size: -
D gene: TRBD2
V gene: TRBV5-3
J gene: TRBJ2-1
CDR3 protein: CARSIERDGDEQFF
CDR3 DNA: TGTGCCAGAAGCATAGAGCGGGATGGGGATGAGCAGTTCTTC

clone size: -
D gene: -
V gene: TRBV5-1
J gene: TRBJ2-3
CDR3 protein: CASSLAQPSADTQYF
CDR3 DNA: TGCGCCAGCAGCTTGGCGCAACCTAGCGCAGATACGCAGTATTTT

clone size: -
D gene: TRBD1
V gene: TRBV25-1
J gene: TRBJ1-4
CDR3 protein: CAGSRRTGGWSEKLFF
CDR3 DNA: TGTGCCGGCAGTCGAAGGACAGGGGGCTGGAGTGAAAAACTGTTTTTT

clone size: -
D gene: -
V gene: TRBV5-1
J gene: TRBJ2-7
CDR3 protein: CASNPTLGGGSYEQYF
CDR3 DNA: TGCGCCAGCAACCCAACCCTCGGTGGCGGCTCCTACGAGCAGTACTTC

clone size: once
D gene: TRBD2
V gene: TRBV10-3
J gene: TRBJ2-3
CDR3 protein: CASAPGLAGTDTQYF
CDR3 DNA: TGTGCCAGCGCGCCCGGACTAGCGGGAACCGATACGCAGTATTTT

clone size: few
D gene: -
V gene: TRBV28
J gene: TRBJ2-1
CDR3 protein: CASSPGRRYNEQFF
CDR3 DNA: TGTGCCAGCAGTCCGGGAAGGAGGTACAATGAGCAGTTCTTC

clone size: -
D gene: -
V gene: TRBV18
J gene: TRBJ2-7
CDR3 protein: CASSTQRTDEQYF
CDR3 DNA: TGTGCCAGCTCAACACAACGCACGGACGAGCAGTACTTC

clone size: -
D gene: -
V gene: TRBV30
J gene: TRBJ2-2
CDR3 protein: CAWSGGPANTGELFF
CDR3 DNA: TGTGCCTGGAGCGGGGGGCCGGCGAACACCGGGGAGCTGTTTTTT

clone size: -
D gene: -
V gene: TRBV6-1
J gene: TRBJ2-3
CDR3 protein: CASIKGDSTDTQYF
CDR3 DNA: TGTGCCAGCATAAAGGGAGATAGCACAGATACGCAGTATTTT

clone size: -
D gene: TRBD1
V gene: TRBV19
J gene: TRBJ1-4
CDR3 protein: CASSIGRTGPVEKLFF
CDR3 DNA: TGTGCCAGTAGTATAGGACGGACAGGACCTGTAGAAAAACTGTTTTTT

clone size: -
D gene: -
V gene: TRBV7-2
J gene: TRBJ2-1
CDR3 protein: CASSLPRRSYNEQFF
CDR3 DNA: TGTGCCAGCAGCTTACCTAGACGCTCCTACAATGAGCAGTTCTTC

clone size: -
D gene: -
V gene: TRBV27
J gene: TRBJ2-5
CDR3 protein: CASSGSGGRQGAQYF
CDR3 DNA: TGTGCCAGCAGCGGATCTGGGGGGCGCCAGGGGGCCCAGTACTTC

clone size: -
D gene: -
V gene: TRBV5-1
J gene: TRBJ1-5
CDR3 protein: CASSPQGQQPQHF
CDR3 DNA: TGCGCCAGCAGCCCTCAGGGACAACAGCCCCAGCATTTT

clone size: -
D gene: -
V gene: TRBV19
J gene: TRBJ1-5
CDR3 protein: CASSIPISQPQHF
CDR3 DNA: TGTGCCAGTAGTATACCAATTTCTCAGCCCCAGCATTTT

clone size: -
D gene: TRBD1
V gene: TRBV19
J gene: TRBJ2-2
CDR3 protein: CASSTLGQGAGGELFF
CDR3 DNA: TGTGCCAGTAGTACTCTAGGACAGGGGGCCGGCGGGGAGCTGTTTTTT

clone size: -
D gene: TRBD1
V gene: TRBV7-9
J gene: TRBJ1-2
CDR3 protein: CASDTTGVHGYTF
CDR3 DNA: TGTGCCAGCGACACGACAGGGGTTCATGGCTACACCTTC

clone size: -
D gene: TRBD2
V gene: TRBV28
J gene: TRBJ2-1
CDR3 protein: CASLTSGSRNEQFF
CDR3 DNA: TGTGCCAGCCTTACTAGCGGGAGTCGCAATGAGCAGTTCTTC

clone size: -
D gene: -
V gene: TRBV7-2
J gene: TRBJ1-3
CDR3 protein: CASSLQGSGNTIYF
CDR3 DNA: TGTGCCAGCAGCTTACAGGGGTCCGGAAACACCATATATTTT

clone size: -
D gene: TRBD2
V gene: TRBV5-6
J gene: TRBJ2-1
CDR3 protein: CASSPAGSGLAAYNEQFF
CDR3 DNA: TGTGCCAGCAGTCCCGCGGGCTCGGGACTAGCGGCTTACAATGAGCAGTTCTTC